This TCR beta chain was retrieved from a study of radiation and T cells in renal cell carcinoma. Whole-study context: Nephrectomy followed 15 Gy stereotactic body radiation by 4 weeks.

Measured with immunoSEQ multiplex PCR; TCRdb has only the in-frame clones, and not every one. Of 130,000 or so clones listed, roughly 80% are singletons. Study-wide results and caveats: From baseline, blood top tumor clonotypes peaked at 2 weeks post-radiation.

On this clone itself: Its antigen is currently unknown.

Time point noted: baseline pretreatment blood. Treatment reported: 15 Gy SBRT to primary tumor, nephrectomy 4 weeks later. Serial blood draws occurred at baseline and 2 and 4 weeks post-SBRT. The patient's renal cell carcinoma had clear cell pathology. The CDR3 spans 14 residues. Germline V gene data show CDR1 as SGDLS and CDR2 as YYNGEE. The junction had 4 bases not matched to a gene; V was cut back by 3 bases and J by 4 bases. V is TRBV9 and J is TRBJ2-7; 10 positions match TRBD1. This TCR came from a woman in her fifties or sixties with renal cell carcinoma. The sample in question was blood, obtained from a patient whose treatment included radiotherapy and nephrectomy. Here the CDR3 reads CASSAPGQGYEQYF. CDR3 DNA sequence: TGTGCCAGCAGCGCGCCGGGACAGGGGTACGAGCAGTACTTC.